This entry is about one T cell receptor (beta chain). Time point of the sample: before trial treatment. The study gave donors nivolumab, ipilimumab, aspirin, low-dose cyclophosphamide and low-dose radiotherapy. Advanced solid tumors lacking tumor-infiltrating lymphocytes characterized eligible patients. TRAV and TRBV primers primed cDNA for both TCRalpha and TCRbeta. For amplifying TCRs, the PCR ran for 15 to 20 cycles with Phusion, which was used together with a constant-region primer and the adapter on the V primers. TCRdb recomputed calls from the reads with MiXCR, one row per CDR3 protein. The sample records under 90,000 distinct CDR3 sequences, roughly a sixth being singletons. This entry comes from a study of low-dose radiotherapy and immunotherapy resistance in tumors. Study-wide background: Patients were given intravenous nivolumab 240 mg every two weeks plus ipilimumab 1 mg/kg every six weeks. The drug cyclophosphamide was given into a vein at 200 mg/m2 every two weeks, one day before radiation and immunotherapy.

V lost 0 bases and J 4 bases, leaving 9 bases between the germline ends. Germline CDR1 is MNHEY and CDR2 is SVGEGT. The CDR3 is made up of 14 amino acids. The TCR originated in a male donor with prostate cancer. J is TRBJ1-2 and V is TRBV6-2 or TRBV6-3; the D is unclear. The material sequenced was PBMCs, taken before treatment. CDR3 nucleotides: TGTGCCAGCAGTTACTCCTTAGAGGTCTATGGCTACACCTTC. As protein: CASSYSLEVYGYTF.